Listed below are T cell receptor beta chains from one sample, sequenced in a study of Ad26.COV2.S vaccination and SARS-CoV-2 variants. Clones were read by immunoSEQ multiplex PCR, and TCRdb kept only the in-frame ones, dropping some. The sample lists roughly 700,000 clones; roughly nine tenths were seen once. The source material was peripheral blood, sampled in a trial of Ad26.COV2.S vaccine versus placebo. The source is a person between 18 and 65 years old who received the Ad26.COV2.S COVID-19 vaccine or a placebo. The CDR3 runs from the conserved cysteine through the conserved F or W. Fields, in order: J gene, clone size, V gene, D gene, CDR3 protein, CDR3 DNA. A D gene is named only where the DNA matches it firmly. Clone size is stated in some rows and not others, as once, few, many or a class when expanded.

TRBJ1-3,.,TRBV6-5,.,CASSQDTGNTIYF,TGTGCCAGCAGCCAGGACACTGGAAACACCATATATTTT
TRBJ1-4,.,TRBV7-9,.,CASSLRGTAGKLFF,TGTGCCAGCAGCTTACGGGGGACGGCGGGGAAACTGTTTTTT
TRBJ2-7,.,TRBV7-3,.,CASSLRGGSSSYEQYF,TGTGCCAGCAGTCTTCGCGGCGGTTCAAGCTCCTACGAGCAGTACTTC
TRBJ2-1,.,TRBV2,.,CASKVNNEQFF,TGTGCCAGCAAGGTTAACAATGAGCAGTTCTTC
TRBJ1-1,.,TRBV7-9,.,CASSLEPHSEAFF,TGTGCCAGCAGCTTAGAACCCCACTCTGAAGCTTTCTTT
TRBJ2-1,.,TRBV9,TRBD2,CASSPLAAAGNEQFF,TGTGCCAGCAGCCCACTAGCGGCCGCGGGCAATGAGCAGTTCTTC
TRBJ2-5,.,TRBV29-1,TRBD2,CSVKGPGGETQYF,TGCAGCGTCAAAGGGCCGGGAGGAGAGACCCAGTACTTC
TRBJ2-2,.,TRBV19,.,CASSTYSRTGELFF,TGTGCCAGTAGTACTTATAGCAGGACCGGGGAGCTGTTTTTT
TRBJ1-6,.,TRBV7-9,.,CASSGTRVSPLHF,TGTGCCAGCAGCGGGACCCGAGTTTCACCCCTCCACTTT
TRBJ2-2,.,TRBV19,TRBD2,CAGGLAGPANTGELFF,TGTGCCGGGGGACTAGCGGGGCCGGCGAACACCGGGGAGCTGTTTTTT
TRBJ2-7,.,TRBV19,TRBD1,CASSPWDRLYEQYF,TGTGCCAGTAGTCCATGGGACAGACTATACGAGCAGTACTTC
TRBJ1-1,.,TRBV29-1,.,CSVKPGAEAFF,TGCAGCGTTAAGCCAGGGGCTGAAGCTTTCTTT
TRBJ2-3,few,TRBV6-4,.,CASSPGSTDTQYF,TGTGCCAGCAGCCCCGGGAGCACAGATACGCAGTATTTT
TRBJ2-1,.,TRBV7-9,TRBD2,CAGGLAGSFGSYNEQFF,TGTGCCGGGGGACTAGCGGGTTCGTTCGGCTCCTACAATGAGCAGTTCTTC
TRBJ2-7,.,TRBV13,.,CASSLAARSRNYEQYF,TGTGCCAGCAGCTTAGCCGCGCGATCAAGGAACTACGAGCAGTACTTC
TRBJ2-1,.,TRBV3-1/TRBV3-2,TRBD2,CASSLGTSGMTEQFF,TGTGCCAGCAGCCTTGGGACTAGCGGGATGACTGAGCAGTTCTTC
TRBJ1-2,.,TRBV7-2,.,CASSIGTPGSYTF,TGTGCCAGCAGTATTGGTACGCCGGGGAGCTACACCTTC
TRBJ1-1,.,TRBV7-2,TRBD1,CASRTGNTEAFF,TGTGCCAGCCGGACAGGAAACACTGAAGCTTTCTTT
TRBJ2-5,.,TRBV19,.,CASSISGFETQYF,TGTGCCAGTAGTATTTCCGGGTTTGAGACCCAGTACTTC
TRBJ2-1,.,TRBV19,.,CASSSPRNEQFF,TGTGCCAGTAGTAGCCCTAGGAATGAGCAGTTCTTC
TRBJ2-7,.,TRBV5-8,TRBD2,CASSLVGGSSYEQYF,TGTGCCAGCAGCTTGGTGGGCGGGAGCTCCTACGAGCAGTACTTC
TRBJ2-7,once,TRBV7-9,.,CASMLSGPGEQYF,TGTGCCAGCATGCTAAGCGGGCCAGGGGAGCAGTACTTC
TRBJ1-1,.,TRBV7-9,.,CASSLGVGRWVNTEAFF,TGTGCCAGCAGCTTAGGGGTCGGGCGGTGGGTGAACACTGAAGCTTTCTTT
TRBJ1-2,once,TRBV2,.,CASTEFYGYTF,TGTGCCAGCACTGAGTTTTATGGCTACACCTTC
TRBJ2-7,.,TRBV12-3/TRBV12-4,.,CASSLQGSYEQYF,TGTGCCAGCAGTCTACAGGGTTCCTACGAGCAGTACTTC
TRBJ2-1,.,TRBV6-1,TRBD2,CASSAISSGSGNEQFF,TGTGCCAGCAGTGCAATCTCTAGCGGGAGTGGGAATGAGCAGTTCTTC
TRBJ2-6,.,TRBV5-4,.,CASSFSGANVLTF,TGTGCCAGCAGCTTCTCTGGGGCCAACGTCCTGACTTTC
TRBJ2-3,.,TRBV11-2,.,CASSEVGDTQYF,TGTGCCAGCAGCGAGGTGGGCGATACGCAGTATTTT
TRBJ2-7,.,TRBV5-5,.,CASSSGLPLPPRHYEQYF,TGTGCCAGCAGCTCTGGACTACCCTTACCCCCGAGACACTACGAGCAGTACTTC
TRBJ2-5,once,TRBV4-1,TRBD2,CASSPLNRGERQETQYF,TGCGCCAGCAGCCCACTGAATCGGGGGGAGAGGCAAGAGACCCAGTACTTC
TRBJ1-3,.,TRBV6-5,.,CASSYLGGNTIYF,TGTGCCAGCAGTTACTTAGGTGGAAACACCATATATTTT
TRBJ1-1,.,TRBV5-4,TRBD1,CASSPAGTGVTEAFF,TGTGCCAGCAGCCCTGCCGGGACAGGGGTAACTGAAGCTTTCTTT
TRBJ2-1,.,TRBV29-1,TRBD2,CSVGGLAGGPGYNEQFF,TGCAGCGTTGGGGGTCTAGCGGGAGGGCCGGGTTACAATGAGCAGTTCTTC
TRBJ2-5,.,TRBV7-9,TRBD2,CASSFPLAGVQETQYF,TGTGCCAGCAGCTTCCCACTAGCGGGGGTGCAAGAGACCCAGTACTTC
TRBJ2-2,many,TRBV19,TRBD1,CASRPTGVGELFF,TGTGCCAGTAGGCCCACAGGGGTCGGGGAGCTGTTTTTT
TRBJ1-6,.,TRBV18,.,CASAIHEGLDNSPLHF,TGTGCCAGCGCCATCCATGAGGGATTGGATAATTCACCCCTCCACTTT
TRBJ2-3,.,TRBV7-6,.,CASSLSRGQSTDTQYF,TGTGCCAGCAGCCTCTCCCGGGGGCAAAGCACAGATACGCAGTATTTT
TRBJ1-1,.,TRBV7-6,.,CASSLEADTEAFF,TGTGCCAGCAGCTTAGAGGCGGACACTGAAGCTTTCTTT
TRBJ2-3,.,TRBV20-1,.,CSASTTTDTQYF,TGCAGTGCTAGTACTACAACAGATACGCAGTATTTT
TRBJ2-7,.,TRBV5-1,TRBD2,CASRRSGRLSYEQYF,TGCGCCAGCAGACGTAGCGGGAGGCTCTCCTACGAGCAGTACTTC
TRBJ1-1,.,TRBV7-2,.,CASSYRVDTEAFF,TGTGCCAGCAGCTACAGGGTCGATACTGAAGCTTTCTTT
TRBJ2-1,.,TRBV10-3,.,CAISGPGTLDYNEQFF,TGTGCCATCAGTGGCCCCGGGACTCTCGACTACAATGAGCAGTTCTTC
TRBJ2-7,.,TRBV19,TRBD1,CASSTRQGAAYEQYF,TGTGCCAGTAGTACTCGACAGGGGGCGGCCTACGAGCAGTACTTC
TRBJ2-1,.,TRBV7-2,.,CASSLQATPNGNEQFF,TGTGCCAGCAGCCTCCAGGCGACTCCGAACGGCAATGAGCAGTTCTTC
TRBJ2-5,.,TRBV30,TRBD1,CAWGTKDRGRETQYF,TGTGCCTGGGGAACCAAGGACAGGGGGCGGGAGACCCAGTACTTC
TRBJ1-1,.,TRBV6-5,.,CASSYSVNMLTEAFF,TGTGCCAGCAGTTACTCGGTGAATATGCTCACTGAAGCTTTCTTT
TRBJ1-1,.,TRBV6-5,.,CASRPDRPNTEAFF,TGTGCCAGCAGACCCGACAGGCCGAACACTGAAGCTTTCTTT
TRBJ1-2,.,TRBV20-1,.,CSASSGYTF,TGCAGTGCTAGCAGTGGCTACACCTTC
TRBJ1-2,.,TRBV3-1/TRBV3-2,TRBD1,CASSQRGQGNYGYTF,TGTGCCAGCAGCCAAAGGGGACAGGGGAACTATGGCTACACCTTC
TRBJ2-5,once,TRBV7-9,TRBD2,CASSLGGTKYTQYF,TGTGCCAGCAGCTTGGGAGGGACCAAGTACACCCAGTACTTC
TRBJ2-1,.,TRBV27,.,CASSSGWNEQFF,TGTGCCAGCAGTTCAGGGTGGAATGAGCAGTTCTTC
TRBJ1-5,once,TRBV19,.,CAGGGQPQHF,TGTGCCGGGGGGGGACAGCCCCAGCATTTT
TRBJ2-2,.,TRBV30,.,CAWSNGLPGELFF,TGTGCCTGGAGTAATGGGCTCCCCGGGGAGCTGTTTTTT
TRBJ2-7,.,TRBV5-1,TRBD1,CARSRGPTGAQDEQYF,TGCGCCCGCAGCCGGGGCCCCACAGGGGCCCAGGACGAGCAGTACTTC
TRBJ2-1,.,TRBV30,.,CAWSVVKSSIYNEQFF,TGTGCCTGGAGTGTAGTTAAAAGCTCCATATACAATGAGCAGTTCTTC